A selection of T cell receptor beta chains follows, all from one sample in a study of cytomegalovirus exposure and HLA in healthy donors. Only in-frame clones appear in the TCRdb table, and some are missing; sequencing was by immunoSEQ multiplex PCR. The sample includes more than 100,000 clones, 65% to 85% of them seen just once. Source material: PBMCs. These receptors came from a woman aged 18-29 years in good health and CMV-seronegative. The CDR3 runs from the conserved cysteine through the conserved F or W. The D gene is left open where the match is weak. Clone size is given for some rows only: seen once, a few or many times, or a class if the clone is expanded.

TRBV5-1	TRBJ2-7	-	TRBD2	15	CASSWGLAGEDEQYF	TGCGCCAGCAGCTGGGGACTAGCGGGAGAGGACGAGCAGTACTTC
TRBV13	TRBJ2-1	-	-	15	CASSLDASSYNEQFF	TGTGCCAGCAGCTTAGACGCGAGCTCCTACAATGAGCAGTTCTTC
TRBV29-1	TRBJ1-1	-	-	12	CSVAGLVPEAFF	TGCAGCGTTGCAGGACTGGTACCTGAAGCTTTCTTT
TRBV10-1	TRBJ2-7	-	-	15	CASSENYLSSYEQYF	TGCGCCAGCAGTGAGAACTACCTGAGCTCCTACGAGCAGTACTTC
TRBV18	TRBJ1-3	few	-	16	CASSPPPGAMGNTIYF	TGTGCCAGCTCACCACCCCCAGGGGCAATGGGAAACACCATATATTTT
TRBV15	TRBJ1-5	-	TRBD1	14	CATSEDRGNQPQHF	TGTGCCACCAGTGAGGACAGGGGGAATCAGCCCCAGCATTTT
TRBV30	TRBJ2-1	-	TRBD2	17	CAWSVRAGGSSYNEQFF	TGTGCCTGGAGTGTTAGAGCAGGCGGGAGCTCCTACAATGAGCAGTTCTTC
TRBV5-1	TRBJ2-7	-	TRBD1	14	CASSPRDRSYEQYF	TGCGCCAGCAGCCCCCGGGACAGGAGCTACGAGCAGTACTTC
TRBV30	TRBJ2-1	few	-	11	CAWSVGVSEFF	TGTGCCTGGAGTGTAGGAGTTTCAGAGTTCTTC
TRBV2	TRBJ2-7	few	-	11	CASSGRYEQYF	TGTGCCAGCAGTGGGAGGTACGAGCAGTACTTC
TRBV6-6	TRBJ2-7	-	-	16	CASSYRGGEAQRKQYF	TGTGCCAGCAGTTACCGTGGCGGGGAGGCCCAAAGGAAGCAGTACTTC
TRBV20-1	TRBJ1-2	-	-	10	CSASKDARGF	TGCAGTGCTTCGAAGGACGCCCGGGGCTTC
TRBV18	TRBJ1-2	-	-	14	CASSPPATERGYTF	TGTGCCAGCTCACCACCGGCCACCGAGAGGGGCTACACCTTC
TRBV5-1	TRBJ1-1	-	-	16	CASTLSSGTQNTEAFF	TGCGCCAGCACCCTCTCCTCCGGGACACAGAACACTGAAGCTTTCTTT
TRBV6-5	TRBJ2-3	-	TRBD2	16	CASSSLFSGSTDTQYF	TGTGCCAGCAGTTCCCTTTTTAGCGGGAGTACAGATACGCAGTATTTT
TRBV27	TRBJ2-3	-	TRBD2	15	CASRLAGLFTDTQYF	TGTGCCAGCAGACTAGCGGGGCTATTCACAGATACGCAGTATTTT
TRBV6-5	TRBJ2-3	-	-	15	CASRLFAGGTDTQYF	TGTGCCAGCAGGCTGTTTGCAGGGGGGACAGATACGCAGTATTTT